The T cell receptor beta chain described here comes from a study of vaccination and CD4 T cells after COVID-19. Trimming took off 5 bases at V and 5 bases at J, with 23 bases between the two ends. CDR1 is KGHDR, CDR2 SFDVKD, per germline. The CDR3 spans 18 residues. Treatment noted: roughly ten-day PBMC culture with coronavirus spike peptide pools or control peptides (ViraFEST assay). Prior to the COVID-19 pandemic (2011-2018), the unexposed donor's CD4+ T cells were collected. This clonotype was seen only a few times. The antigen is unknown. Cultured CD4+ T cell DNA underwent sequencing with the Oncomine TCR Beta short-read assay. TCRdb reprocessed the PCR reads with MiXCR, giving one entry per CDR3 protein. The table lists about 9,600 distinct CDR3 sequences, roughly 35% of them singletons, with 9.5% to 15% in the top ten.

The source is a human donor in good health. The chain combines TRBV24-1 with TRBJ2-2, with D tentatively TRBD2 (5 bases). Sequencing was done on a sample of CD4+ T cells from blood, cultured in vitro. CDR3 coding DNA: TGTGCCACCAGTGGCGGGTCACAGCCCTCTCTGAGGACCGGGGAGCTGTTTTTT. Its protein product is CATSGGSQPSLRTGELFF.